This T cell receptor beta chain was profiled in a study of blood T cells in healthy people across ages. Study-level findings and limits: Naive T cell percentage and TCR beta diversity correlated strongly.

Germline CDR1 DFQATT, CDR2 SNEGSKA (reference sequence). This CDR3 is 15 amino acids long. Trimming at V came to 3 bases and at J to 9 bases, leaving 9 bases not matched to a gene. Note on this clonotype: No antigen is known for it.

Then a second PCR, running roughly 7 to 11 cycles, was carried out with a sample-barcoded 5' primer and a J-beta primer mix. The authors tagged each cDNA molecule using a template-switch adaptor with 12 random nucleotides. MiXCR, run by TCRdb on the 5' RACE reads, gives a single entry per CDR3 protein. The table has about 1.8 million distinct CDR3 sequences, 49% seen once; the top ten hold over 2%. Sequenced input: blood. The rearrangement links TRBV20-1 to TRBJ1-6, with 9 bases that match TRBD1. The sequence came from a woman aged 40 to 50 in good health. CDR3: CSASAGTGKSSPLHF. The DNA for the CDR3 is TGCAGTGCTAGTGCTGGGACAGGGAAAAGTTCACCCCTCCACTTT.